One and the same sample provided the 7 T cell receptor beta chains below, sequenced in a study of T cell repertoires in cytomegalovirus infection (dated by TCRdb to between 2019 and 2020). Sequencer: Illumina HiSeq 1500. Through fastp at Q25 and MiXCR, TCRdb rebuilt clones from the public reads, retaining in-frame beta chains. Each CDR3 protein appears once, grouped with its most common genes and DNA. The sample profile shows more than 500,000 distinct CDR3 sequences; 16% of them were found once. Under 30% of the sample rests with the top ten. The sequencing sample was made of CD8+ T cells from PBMCs. The receptors come from a human donor in good health (CMV status not recorded). Some clones in this sample may be carry-over from other donors' samples.

The chain recombines TRBV15 with TRBJ2-3, with 7 bases that match TRBD2. V was clipped by 9 bases and J by 0 bases; unmatched bases: 9. The germline V gene encodes CDR1 LNHNV and CDR2 YYDKDF (reference sequence). CDR3 size: 15 residues. The CDR3 spells CATEFGRESTDTQYF. The CDR3 bases are TGTGCCACGGAGTTCGGGCGGGAGAGCACAGATACGCAGTATTTT.

The chain joins TRBV10-3 to TRBJ2-1; possible D gene TRBD1, 6 bases. Germline CDR1 is ENHRY and CDR2 is SYGVKD. V shed 4 bases and J shed 7 bases, with 11 bases lying between them. The CDR3 runs 13 residues. CDR3 loop: CAISGRTGNEQFF. The CDR3 region has the DNA TGTGCCATCAGTGGCCGAACAGGGAATGAGCAGTTCTTC.

This clonotype was seen a handful of times. The V gene is TRBV19, the J gene TRBJ1-6; D gene unclear. Trimming stripped 1 base from V and 7 bases from J, with 5 bases between. Looked up from germline, CDR1 is LNHDA and CDR2 is SQIVND (reference sequence). The CDR3 runs to 13 residues. The CDR3 sequence is CASSIGPNSPLHF. CDR3 in DNA: TGTGCCAGTAGTATAGGACCCAATTCACCCCTCCACTTT.

DNA for the CDR3: TGTGCCACCAGCAGTAGGGGACAGGGGACCTACGAGCAGTACTTC. Translated: CATSSRGQGTYEQYF. The genes are TRBV15 and TRBJ2-7, with 10 bases identical to TRBD1. Looked up from germline, CDR1 is LNHNV and CDR2 is YYDKDF (reference sequence). The length of the CDR3 is 15 residues. The J segment lost 2 bases and the V segment lost 3 bases, leaving 4 bases of the junction unmatched.

With respect to this clonotype: A single base separates this from a much larger clone, so it may be a read error. The CDR3 region has the DNA TGTGCCAGCAGTTTAAGAACAGCTACTAAAGAGTCCCAGTACTTC. Its protein product is CASSLRTATKESQYF. The genes are TRBV27 and TRBJ2-5, with D unclear. The V gene's germline CDR1 is MNHEY and CDR2 SMNVEV (reference sequence). CDR3 length equals 15 residues.

The rearrangement uses TRBV15 and TRBJ2-7; TRBD2 matches 12 bases. CDR3 length: 16 residues. The trim removed 0 bases at V and 2 bases at J, leaving 2 bases unmatched. Germline assignment: CDR1 LNHNV and CDR2 YYDKDF (reference sequence). The CDR3 loop reads CATSRDWTSGTYEQYF. The CDR3 coding sequence is TGTGCCACCAGCAGAGATTGGACTAGCGGGACCTACGAGCAGTACTTC.

As concerns this clonotype: An end of the junction differs from the germline gene, which may be a read error. J is TRBJ2-2 and V is TRBV7-3; 8 bases align to TRBD1. Per the germline V gene, CDR1 is SGHTA and CDR2 is FQGTGA. The CDR3 totals 17 residues. DNA of the CDR3: TGTGCCAACAGCTTAACAGGGGGAAAGGGGAGGACCGGGGAGCTGTTTTTT. As protein: CANSLTGGKGRTGELFF.